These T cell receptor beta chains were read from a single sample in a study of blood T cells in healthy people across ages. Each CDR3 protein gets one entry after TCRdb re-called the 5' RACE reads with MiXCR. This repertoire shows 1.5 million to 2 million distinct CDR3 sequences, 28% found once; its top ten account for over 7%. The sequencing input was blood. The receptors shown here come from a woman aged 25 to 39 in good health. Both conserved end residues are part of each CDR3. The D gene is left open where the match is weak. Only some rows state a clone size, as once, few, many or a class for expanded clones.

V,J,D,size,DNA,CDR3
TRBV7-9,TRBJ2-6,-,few,TGTGCCAGCAGCTTAAGCCTACCAGGGGGGAGTGGTGGGGCCAACGTCCTGACTTTC,CASSLSLPGGSGGANVLTF
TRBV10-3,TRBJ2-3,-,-,TGTGCCATCAGTGAGTCGGGGGTCAGCACAGATACGCAGTATTTT,CAISESGVSTDTQYF
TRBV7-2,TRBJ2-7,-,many,TGTGCCAGCAGCTTAGTTCCAGGACCTGAGCAGTACTTC,CASSLVPGPEQYF
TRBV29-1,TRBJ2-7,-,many,TGCAGCGTTGAAGATCAGACAGGATTGGGGGCTTACGAGCAGTACTTC,CSVEDQTGLGAYEQYF
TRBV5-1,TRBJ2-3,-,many,TGCGCCAGCAGCTTGGACTCGATCACAGATACGCAGTATTTT,CASSLDSITDTQYF
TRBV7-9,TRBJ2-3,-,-,TGTGCCAGCAGCCGATTCGCGGGCACAGATACGCAGTATTTT,CASSRFAGTDTQYF
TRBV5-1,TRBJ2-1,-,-,TGCGCCAGCAGCTTGGACCCCCGGTCGGATGAGCAGTTCTTC,CASSLDPRSDEQFF
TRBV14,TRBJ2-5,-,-,TGTGCCAGCAGCCAGTCCAAAAGTCTCCTGTGGTCGCAGGAGACCCAGTACTTC,CASSQSKSLLWSQETQYF
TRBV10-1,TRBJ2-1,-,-,TGCGCCAGCAGTGAGTTCCCGGGCCCCGAGGATGAGCAGTTCTTC,CASSEFPGPEDEQFF
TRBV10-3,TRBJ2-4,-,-,TGTGCCATCAGTGGGGCCTCAGAGGAGGGCGGCATTCAGTACTTC,CAISGASEEGGIQYF
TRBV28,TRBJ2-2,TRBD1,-,TGTGCCAGCAGCCCTAGACAGGGGATAACCGGGGAGCTGTTTTTT,CASSPRQGITGELFF
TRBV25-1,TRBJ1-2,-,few,TGTGCCAGCAGTGAGGAGGGAATGGATATTAACTATGGCTACACCTTC,CASSEEGMDINYGYTF
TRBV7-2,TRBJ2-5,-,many,TGTGCCAGCAGCTTAGCAGGGCCAGGGGAGACCCAGTACTTC,CASSLAGPGETQYF
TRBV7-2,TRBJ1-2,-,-,TGTGCCAGCAGCTTCGGGGGGACCTACACCTTC,CASSFGGTYTF
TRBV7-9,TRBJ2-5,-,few,TGTGCCAGCAGCTCGTCCCGACAGGGGAGGGAGCAGTACTTC,CASSSSRQGREQYF
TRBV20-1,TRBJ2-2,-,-,TGCAGTGCTAGAGAAGGTGGCACCGGGGAGCTGTTTTTT,CSAREGGTGELFF
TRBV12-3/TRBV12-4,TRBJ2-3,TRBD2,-,TGTGCCAGCACCCACGCCCCACTAGCGGGTCCCACAGATACGCAGTATTTT,CASTHAPLAGPTDTQYF
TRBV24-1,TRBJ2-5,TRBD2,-,TGTGCCACCAGGGGGGCTAGCGGGGGTGAGACCCAGTACTTC,CATRGASGGETQYF
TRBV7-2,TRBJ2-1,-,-,TGTGCCAGCAGCTTGATGGGACTGTCCTACAATGAGCAGTTCTTC,CASSLMGLSYNEQFF
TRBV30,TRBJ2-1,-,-,TGTGCCTGGGTGGAGGGCAATGGGCAGTTCTTC,CAWVEGNGQFF
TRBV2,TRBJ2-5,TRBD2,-,TGTGCCAGCAGTGAACGGCTAGCGGGGATCTCAACCCAGTACTTC,CASSERLAGISTQYF
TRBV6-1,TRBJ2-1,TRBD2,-,TGTGCCAGCAATGATCGAGCGGGGGTTACTCGCTCCTACAATGAGCAGTTCTTC,CASNDRAGVTRSYNEQFF
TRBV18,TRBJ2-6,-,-,TGTGCCAGCTCACCCATTGCTGGGGCCAACGTCCTGACTTTC,CASSPIAGANVLTF
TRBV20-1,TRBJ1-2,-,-,TGCAGTGCTCTACTCCCGACAGGACAGTATGGCTACACCTTC,CSALLPTGQYGYTF
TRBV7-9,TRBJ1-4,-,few,TGTGCCAGCAGCTCACCGTTGGAGGGAACTAATGAAAAACTGTTTTTT,CASSSPLEGTNEKLFF
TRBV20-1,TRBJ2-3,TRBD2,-,TGCAGTGCTAGAGGGTCTAGCGGGTCCGATAGCACAGATACGCAGTATTTT,CSARGSSGSDSTDTQYF
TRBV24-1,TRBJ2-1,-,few,TGTGCCACCAGTGATTCGCCCTTCGGGGCCAGAAGCTCCTACAATGAGCAGTTCTTC,CATSDSPFGARSSYNEQFF
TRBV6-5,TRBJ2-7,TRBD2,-,TGTGCCAGCAGTTACTCGAGTGGGAGGGCCGACGAGCAGTACTTC,CASSYSSGRADEQYF
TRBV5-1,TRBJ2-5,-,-,TGCGCCAGCAATGACGTTGAAGGCAGGGCTCTTGGGACCCAGTACTTC,CASNDVEGRALGTQYF
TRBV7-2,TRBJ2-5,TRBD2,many,TGTGCCAGCAGCTTAGGTAGCGGGAGTATGGAGACCCAGTACTTC,CASSLGSGSMETQYF
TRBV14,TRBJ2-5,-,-,TGTGCCAGCAGCCGAGAACAAGGGCTGACTGAGACCCAGTACTTC,CASSREQGLTETQYF
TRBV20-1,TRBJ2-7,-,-,TGCAGTGCTAGAGATCCTCGTGGCGCGAATATCTACGAGCAGTACTTC,CSARDPRGANIYEQYF
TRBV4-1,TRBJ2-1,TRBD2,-,TGCGCCAGCAGCCATCAGACTAGCGGATTCTCCTACAATGAGCAGTTCTTC,CASSHQTSGFSYNEQFF
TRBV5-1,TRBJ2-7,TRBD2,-,TGCGCCAGCACCGAGGGTCTAGCGGGATCCTACAATGAGCAGTACTTC,CASTEGLAGSYNEQYF
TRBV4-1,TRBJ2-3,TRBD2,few,TGCGCCAGCAGCCTTTTAGGAGCGACTAGCGGGGGTTCAGATACGCAGTATTTT,CASSLLGATSGGSDTQYF
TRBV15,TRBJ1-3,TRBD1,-,TGTGCCACCAGCAAGGACAGGGTCGGAAACACCATATATTTT,CATSKDRVGNTIYF
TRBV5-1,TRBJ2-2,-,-,TGCGCCAGTAGCCCCATGTGGACAGTAAACACCGGGGAGCTGTTTTTT,CASSPMWTVNTGELFF
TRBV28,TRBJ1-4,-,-,TGTGCCAGCAGTTTGGGACACTACAATGAAAAACTGTTTTTT,CASSLGHYNEKLFF
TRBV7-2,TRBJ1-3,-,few,TGTGCCAGCAGCTTAGTTAGTCAGGGCTCTGGAAACACCATATATTTT,CASSLVSQGSGNTIYF
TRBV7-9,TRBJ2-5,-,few,TGTGCCAGCACCCCTTCAGCGGGAGAGACCCAGTACTTC,CASTPSAGETQYF
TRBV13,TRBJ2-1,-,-,TGTGCCAGCAGCTTAGATCCGGTCCCCCATGAGCAGTTCTTC,CASSLDPVPHEQFF
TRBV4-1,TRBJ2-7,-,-,TGCGCCAGCAGCCAGCAGGATGACTACGAGCAGTACTTC,CASSQQDDYEQYF
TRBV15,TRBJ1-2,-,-,TGTGCCGCCAGCAGAGGTGCCCGAATAGACTATGGCTACACCTTC,CAASRGARIDYGYTF
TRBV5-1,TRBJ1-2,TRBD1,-,TGCGCCAGCAGCTCCAAAAACAGGGGCGGCTACACCTTC,CASSSKNRGGYTF
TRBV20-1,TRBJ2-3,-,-,TGCAGTGCTAGTAAGTCGGGAAGCACAGATACGCAGTATTTT,CSASKSGSTDTQYF
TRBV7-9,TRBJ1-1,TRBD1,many,TGTGCCAGCAGCTTGACAGGGAGGAACACTGAAGCTTTCTTT,CASSLTGRNTEAFF
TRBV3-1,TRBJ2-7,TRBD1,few,TGTGCCAGCAGCAAGAACAGGGGGCGTATCTACGAGCAGTACTTC,CASSKNRGRIYEQYF
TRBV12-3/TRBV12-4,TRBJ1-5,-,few,TGTGCCAGCAGTTTATTACAGGGAGGTCAGCCCCAGCATTTT,CASSLLQGGQPQHF
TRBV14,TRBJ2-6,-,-,TGTGCCAGCAGCGCGCCAGTAGCTGGGGCCAACGTCCTGGCTTTC,CASSAPVAGANVLAF
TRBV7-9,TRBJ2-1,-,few,TGTGCCAGCAGCTTATATCCAGCCGATGAGCAGTTCTTC,CASSLYPADEQFF
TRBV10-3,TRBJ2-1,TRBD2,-,TGTGCCATCAGTGAGTCAGGGGCTAGCGGGATGTACAATGAGCAGTTCTTC,CAISESGASGMYNEQFF
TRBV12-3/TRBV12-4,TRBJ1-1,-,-,TGTGCCAGCAGGTTACAGAGTGGCGGGGGAGGGGCTTTCTTT,CASRLQSGGGGAFF
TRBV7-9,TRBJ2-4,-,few,TGTGCCAGCAGGAGACAGGCATGGGTGATTCAACGAGCCAAAAACATTCAGTACTTC,CASRRQAWVIQRAKNIQYF
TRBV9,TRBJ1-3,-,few,TGTGCCAGCAGCGTAGGACAGGCCTCTGGAAACACCATATATTTT,CASSVGQASGNTIYF
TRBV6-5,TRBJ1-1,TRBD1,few,TGTGCCAGCAGTTACTCGACTAACAGGGGCGGGGGCACTGAAGCTTTCTTT,CASSYSTNRGGGTEAFF
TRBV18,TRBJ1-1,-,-,TGTGCCAGCTCACCACTGAAGAGAAACACTGAAGCTTTCTTT,CASSPLKRNTEAFF
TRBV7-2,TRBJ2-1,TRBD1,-,TGTGCCAGCAGGACAGGGTTTATAGGCAATGAGCAGTTCTTC,CASRTGFIGNEQFF
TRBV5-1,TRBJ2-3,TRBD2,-,TGCGCCAGCAGCTTGGAGACTAGCGGTCCAGATACGCAGTATTTT,CASSLETSGPDTQYF